The 9 T cell receptor beta chains listed next were all sequenced from one sample in a study of CD8 T cells in ankylosing spondylitis. General study results and limits: A TCR beta motif of several highly homologous variants appeared characteristic of ankylosing spondylitis blood.

The antigens these receptors bind are not known. TCRdb itself ran the 5' RACE reads through MiXCR, one entry per CDR3 protein. The data show under 250,000 distinct CDR3 sequences, 5.5% to 7.5% seen once. The sequenced sample was blood, either unsorted or a sorted T cell fraction (not recorded which). The source of these receptors is a male donor with ankylosing spondylitis.

In its sample, this clonotype was seen a few times. This chain connects TRBV5-1 to TRBJ2-7, with 7 bases fitting TRBD2. V was clipped by 0 bases and J by 5 bases; unmatched bases: 5. The CDR3 sequence is 14 residues long. Germline V gene sequence: CDR1 SGHRS, CDR2 YFSETQ. The CDR3 reads CASSLEVGGDEQYF. The CDR3 region has the DNA TGCGCCAGCAGCTTGGAGGTGGGAGGGGACGAGCAGTACTTC.

This clonotype was counted ten times or more. This rearrangement joins TRBV9 to TRBJ1-5; TRBD1 matches at 8 bases. The CDR3 length is 17 residues. CDR1 is SGDLS and CDR2 is YYNGEE in the germline V gene. Trimming took 0 bases from V and 4 from J; bases not matched to a gene: 9. CDR3 loop: CASSVGAGGQGNQPQHF. The CDR3 DNA follows: TGTGCCAGCAGCGTAGGCGCGGGAGGACAGGGAAATCAGCCCCAGCATTTT.

Many counts were recorded for this clonotype. The J gene is TRBJ1-5, the V gene TRBV5-6, with D unclear. This CDR3 is 12 amino acids long. Germline loops: CDR1 SGHDT, CDR2 YYEEEE. The V gene lost 0 bases and the J gene lost 7 bases, with 5 bases spanning the gap. The DNA for the CDR3 is TGTGCCAGCAGCTTGGGAGTCCAGCCCCAGCATTTT. This translates into CASSLGVQPQHF. Using reference TRBV5-6 and TRBJ1-5 for the parts outside the CDR3, the full variable domain is DAGVTQSPTHLIKTRGQQVTLRCSPKSGHDTVSWYQQALGQGPQFIFQYYEEEERQRGNFPDRFSGHQFPNYSSELNVNALLLGDSALYLCASSLGVQPQHFGDGTRLSIL.

This clonotype was seen repeatedly, ten times or more. The V gene is TRBV2, the J gene TRBJ1-4; the D is unclear. V gave up 8 bases and J gave up 4 bases, with 11 bases separating them. Germline CDR1 and CDR2: SNHLY and FYNNEI. The CDR3 loop spans 13 amino acids. In DNA form, the CDR3 reads TGTGCCAGCCGCCCCGGGTTTAATGAAAAACTGTTTTTT. Amino acids: CASRPGFNEKLFF.

This clonotype was counted only a few times. This chain connects TRBV20-1 to TRBJ1-1; D not certain. Trimming cost V 5 bases and J 1 base, with 14 bases left between them. The length of the CDR3 is 14 residues. The V gene's germline CDR1 is DFQATT and CDR2 SNEGSKA (reference sequence). CDR3 region: CSAPLFPTNTEAFF. Written as DNA, the CDR3 is TGCAGTGCTCCACTATTTCCGACGAACACTGAAGCTTTCTTT.

This clonotype occurred many times. This chain joins TRBV4-1 and TRBJ2-1, with 10 bases lining up with TRBD2. V shed 1 base, J shed 9 bases, and the junction held 9 bases outside the gene matches. Germline CDR1 reads MGHRA; CDR2 reads YSYEKL. The CDR3 is 16 residues long. CDR3 residues: CASSQGPSSGRGEQFF. The CDR3 DNA sequence: TGCGCCAGCAGCCAAGGCCCCTCCAGCGGGAGGGGTGAGCAGTTCTTC.

This clonotype was seen repeatedly, ten times or more. V is TRBV2 and J is TRBJ2-7; D call uncertain. The CDR3 totals 15 residues. V lost 3 bases, J lost 0 bases, and 12 bases lay in between. CDR1 and CDR2 from the germline V gene are SNHLY and FYNNEI. CDR3 sequence (DNA): TGTGCCAGCAGTGAGGGTTTCCGGAGCTCCTACGAGCAGTACTTC. It translates to CASSEGFRSSYEQYF.

The sample holds many counts of this clonotype. This chain links TRBV9 with TRBJ2-1; D remains ambiguous. Germline V gene data show CDR1 as SGDLS and CDR2 as YYNGEE. Trimming left V 3 bases short and J 6 bases short, with 13 bases between. This CDR3 contains 14 residues. CDR3 sequence: CASSAGPSINEQFF. The CDR3 nucleotides are TGTGCCAGCAGCGCCGGGCCCTCAATCAATGAGCAGTTCTTC.

This clonotype appeared many times. The gene calls are TRBV27 and TRBJ2-7; D perhaps matches TRBD2 (7 bases). V lost 4 bases and J lost 7, with 17 bases in between. There are 14 residues in the CDR3. Germline CDR1 MNHEY, CDR2 SMNVEV (reference sequence). The CDR3 loop is CASSWGPGGSEQYF. The DNA of the CDR3 is TGTGCCAGCAGTTGGGGGCCGGGGGGCTCGGAGCAGTACTTC.